These T cell receptor beta chains were read from a single sample in a study of cytomegalovirus exposure and HLA in healthy donors. TCRdb keeps only in-frame clones here, not all; method: immunoSEQ multiplex PCR. Among roughly 120,000 clones listed, around 75% were seen once. The sequencing input was PBMCs. The receptors come from a woman under 40 in good health and CMV-seronegative. Both conserved end residues are part of each CDR3. D genes are given only for firm matches. For some rows the clone size is stated as once, few or many, or as a class when expanded; others skip it.

TRBV5-1	TRBJ2-7	15	TRBD1	NA	TGCGCCAGCAGCTCCGGACAGGGTCGGACCTACGAGCAGTACTTC	CASSSGQGRTYEQYF
TRBV28	TRBJ1-6	15	TRBD1	NA	TGTGCCAGCAGTTTAAGGGACAGGGTGTCTTCACCCCTCCACTTT	CASSLRDRVSSPLHF
TRBV6-5	TRBJ2-5	15	NA	few	TGTGCCAGCAGTTCCTTTAGGGGGGGGAAAGAGACCCAGTACTTC	CASSSFRGGKETQYF
TRBV6-5	TRBJ2-2	14	NA	few	TGTGCCAGCCAGACTCACCCGGACACCGGGGAGCTGTTTTTT	CASQTHPDTGELFF
TRBV5-6	TRBJ1-2	14	NA	few	TGTGCCAGCAGCTTGGCCGGACATCCCTATGGCTACACCTTC	CASSLAGHPYGYTF
TRBV7-9	TRBJ2-5	13	NA	NA	TGTGCCAGCAGCCTTACTAGCTGGGAGACCCAGTACTTC	CASSLTSWETQYF
TRBV5-5	TRBJ1-2	13	TRBD1	NA	TGTGCCAGCAGCAGACAGGGAAAGTGGGGCTACACCTTC	CASSRQGKWGYTF
TRBV2	TRBJ2-7	16	TRBD2	NA	TGTGCCAGCAGTGAGGGACTAGCGGGGGAGGCCTACGAGCAGTACTTC	CASSEGLAGEAYEQYF
TRBV5-1	TRBJ1-4	16	NA	few	TGCGCCAGCAGCCCAAGCCCCGAGGAGCTAGGCGAAAAACTGTTTTTT	CASSPSPEELGEKLFF
TRBV4-2	TRBJ1-1	17	NA	few	TGTGCCAGCAGCCAAGGGGGATGGACAGCGATGAACACTGAAGCTTTCTTT	CASSQGGWTAMNTEAFF
TRBV5-5	TRBJ1-1	14	NA	few	TGTGCCAGCAGCCAGGGGCAGTATAACACTGAAGCTTTCTTT	CASSQGQYNTEAFF
TRBV7-3	TRBJ2-6	15	NA	NA	TGTGCCAGCAGCTTATGGCTCTCTGGGGCCAACGTCCTGACTTTC	CASSLWLSGANVLTF
TRBV5-1	TRBJ1-1	14	TRBD1	once	TGCGCCAGCAGCTTGGATAGGACAGGCCTGAATGCTTTCTTT	CASSLDRTGLNAFF
TRBV4-3	TRBJ2-7	16	TRBD2	NA	TGCGCCAGCAGCCAAGATGAGGCAGCGGGGGGATACGAGCAGTACTTC	CASSQDEAAGGYEQYF
TRBV5-4	TRBJ2-1	15	NA	NA	TGTGCCAGCAGTTTGGACACTAGCTCCTACAATGAGCAGTTCTTC	CASSLDTSSYNEQFF
TRBV30	TRBJ1-5	13	TRBD1	few	TGTGCCTGGAGTGGACAGGGGGGACAGCCCCAGCATTTT	CAWSGQGGQPQHF
TRBV19	TRBJ1-4	14	NA	NA	TGTGCCAGTAGTATGGGCCAGATTAATGAAAAACTGTTTTTT	CASSMGQINEKLFF
TRBV29-1	TRBJ1-1	17	NA	few	TGCAGCGTGCGATGGGGGGGGCGCGTGTCCGCCTCCACTGAAGCTTTCTTT	CSVRWGGRVSASTEAFF
TRBV5-1	TRBJ2-7	12	NA	NA	TGCGCCAGCAGCTTGGGAGCATTCGAGCAGTACTTC	CASSLGAFEQYF
TRBV7-8	TRBJ1-2	12	NA	NA	TGTGCCAGCAGCTTACGGGACTATGGCTACACCTTC	CASSLRDYGYTF
TRBV11-2	TRBJ2-1	16	NA	NA	TGTGCCAGCAGCCCGCCGACAGGAGATTACTACAATGAGCAGTTCTTC	CASSPPTGDYYNEQFF
TRBV7-3	TRBJ2-1	15	TRBD2	NA	TGTGCCAGCAGCTCGGGACTAGCGGGAAACAATGAGCAGTTCTTC	CASSSGLAGNNEQFF
TRBV2	TRBJ2-2	14	NA	NA	TGTGCCAGCAGTGTGTATTCGAACACCGGGGAGCTGTTTTTT	CASSVYSNTGELFF
TRBV9	TRBJ1-3	15	TRBD1	NA	TGTGCCAGCAGCGTAGGAGGGACAGCTGGAAACACCATATATTTT	CASSVGGTAGNTIYF
TRBV14	TRBJ2-1	15	TRBD2	NA	TGTGCCAGCAGCCAAGAGACTAGCGGGAGGAATGAGCAGTTCTTC	CASSQETSGRNEQFF
TRBV7-2	TRBJ2-7	14	NA	few	TGTGCCAGCAGCTTAGTCCTGGAGAGTTACGAGCAGTACTTC	CASSLVLESYEQYF
TRBV15	TRBJ1-6	14	NA	NA	TGTGCCACCAGCAGAGATGGACTAAATTCACCCCTCCACTTT	CATSRDGLNSPLHF
TRBV5-1	TRBJ1-6	18	NA	once	TGCGCCAGCAGCTCGGGACAAGGGAGAAGCTCCTATAATTCACCCCTCCACTTT	CASSSGQGRSSYNSPLHF
TRBV9	TRBJ1-1	17	TRBD1	NA	TGTGCCAGCAGCCAAAATCGAAAGACAGGGGGCTTAGCTGAAGCTTTCTTT	CASSQNRKTGGLAEAFF
TRBV7-9	TRBJ1-1	14	TRBD1	few	TGTGCCAGCAGCCCGGACAGGGGAGCCACTGAAGCTTTCTTT	CASSPDRGATEAFF
TRBV25-1	TRBJ1-6	17	NA	NA	TGTGCCAGCCAACCCGTCGGACTGAGCATTTATAATTCACCCCTCCACTTT	CASQPVGLSIYNSPLHF
TRBV25-1	TRBJ2-1	17	TRBD2	NA	TGTGCCAGCAGTGACAGACCCGGGACTAGCGGGAATAATGAGCAGTTCTTC	CASSDRPGTSGNNEQFF
TRBV7-8	TRBJ2-7	18	TRBD1	once	TGTGCCAGCAGCTTAGCGGGGAGCTCAGGGGGCCACCTACTCGAGCAGTACTTC	CASSLAGSSGGHLLEQYF
TRBV25-1	TRBJ2-5	13	TRBD1	once	TGTGCCAGCAGGGGACAGGTAAAAGAGACCCAGTACTTC	CASRGQVKETQYF
TRBV10-3	TRBJ2-1	15	NA	NA	TGTGCCATCAGTGAGATGGCAGGATTGGGCAATGAGCAGTTCTTC	CAISEMAGLGNEQFF
TRBV6-5	TRBJ1-2	13	NA	few	TGTGCCAGCAGTCTAGTACAGGGTAGCGGCTACACCTTC	CASSLVQGSGYTF
TRBV12-5	TRBJ1-5	17	NA	NA	TGTGCTAGTGGTTTGGGAAAACAGGGATATAGCAATCAGCCCCAGCATTTT	CASGLGKQGYSNQPQHF